This T cell receptor (beta chain) was identified in a study of blood T cell repertoires in COVID-19. Libraries were prepared by immunoSEQ multiplex PCR; TCRdb keeps only in-frame clonotypes and omits some of them. The table shows hundreds of thousands of clones, with about 90% occurring only once. Trimming removed 0 bases at V and 10 bases at J, with 10 bases between. CDR1 MNHEY and CDR2 SVGAGI come from the germline V gene. This CDR3 region has 14 residues. The sequencing input was peripheral blood. This TCR was recovered from a woman between 18 and 29 years old who had recovered from COVID-19. The chain recombines TRBV6-5 with TRBJ1-6, with no clear D. The CDR3 here is CASSYSRAGSPLHF. In DNA form, the CDR3 reads TGTGCCAGCAGTTACTCGAGGGCAGGCTCACCCCTCCACTTT.